The clone carrying this T cell receptor (beta chain) was counted between two and nine times. From the RT-PCR reads, TCRdb called clonotypes with MiXCR, one entry per CDR3 protein. The repertoire includes about 500,000 distinct CDR3 sequences, 15% to 20% of them detected once, and less than 4% sits in the top ten. The data were taken from a study of response to subunit inactivated influenza vaccine. The V segment lost 0 bases and the J segment 2 bases; nucleotides outside the gene matches: 8. Germline assignment: CDR1 DFQATT and CDR2 SNEGSKA (reference sequence). The CDR3 is 17 residues long. This specimen consisted of CD4+ T cells sorted from PBMCs, obtained around 25 months after vaccination. The TCR comes from a man aged 50 to 69 who received an inactivated influenza vaccine. The rearrangement uses TRBV20-1 and TRBJ2-1, with 9 bases aligning to TRBD2. The CDR3 loop reads CSARDESSGVTYNEQFF. The CDR3 nucleotides read TGCAGTGCTAGAGATGAGTCTAGCGGGGTTACCTACAATGAGCAGTTCTTC.